A single sample is the source of the 3 T cell receptor beta chains below, sequenced in a study of blood T cell repertoires in COVID-19. Using immunoSEQ multiplex PCR, the repertoire was profiled, and TCRdb retains in-frame clones only, with some absent. Among around 42,000 clones listed, roughly 89% were seen once. The sequencing input was peripheral blood. Every receptor here comes from a man aged 45-60 years with active COVID-19.

The chain joins TRBV11-2 to TRBJ2-3; 7 bases are a match to TRBD2. The CDR3 has 16 amino acids. Germline lookup yields CDR1 SGHAT and CDR2 FQNNGV. V trimming: 5 bases; J trimming: 2 bases; junction bases outside the gene matches: 10. The CDR3 DNA sequence: TGTGCCAGCAGCCGACGCTTTGGGACTACCACAGATACGCAGTATTTT. Protein: CASSRRFGTTTDTQYF.

The V gene is TRBV28, the J gene TRBJ1-3; perhaps TRBD1 as D (5 bases). The V gene's germline CDR1 is MDHEN and CDR2 SYDVKM. The germline V and J ends were trimmed by 6 bases and 0 bases, with 18 bases remaining between them. The CDR3 extends over 17 amino acids. Here the CDR3 DNA reads TGTGCCAGCAGGTCCTGGGGCAGTTTAAGCTCTGGAAACACCATATATTTT. Amino acid sequence: CASRSWGSLSSGNTIYF. The full variable domain, completed using reference TRBV28 and TRBJ1-3, is DVKVTQSSRYLVKRTGEKVFLECVQDMDHENMFWYRQDPGLGLRLIYFSYDVKMKEKGDIPEGYSVSREKKERFSLILESASTNQTSMYLCASRSWGSLSSGNTIYFGEGSWLTVV.

The CDR3 loop is CASSLVGLNNYGYTF. The DNA for the CDR3 is TGTGCCAGCAGCTTAGTGGGACTGAATAACTATGGCTACACCTTC. This chain connects TRBV7-2 to TRBJ1-2, with a tentative D call TRBD1 (5 bases). From germline, CDR1 is SGHTA and CDR2 FQGNSA. This CDR3 spans 15 amino acids. Trimming took 1 base from V and 1 from J, leaving 10 bases between them.